Given below is one T cell receptor (beta chain) in context. No antigen is known for it. This entry comes from a study of siplizumab effects on memory and regulatory T cells. Study-level results: Memory cells seemed less diverse than naive T cells, which seemed major alloresponse contributors.

Roughly 92,000 TCR templates per sample were assayed. Here immunoSEQ multiplex PCR was the method, and the copy in TCRdb shows in-frame clones only, minus some. The table shows roughly 100,000 clones, with about 93% occurring only once. The material sequenced was non-Treg CD4+ T cells sorted from blood. The TCR was taken from a human donor in good health.

Written as DNA, the CDR3 is TGTGCCACCCGAGGACAGGAGACTATGAACACTGAAGCTTTCTTT. Its translation is CATRGQETMNTEAFF. This rearrangement joins TRBV10-3 to TRBJ1-1; 7 bases align to TRBD1. Germline trimming cut 10 bases from V and 0 bases from J; bases unmatched to any gene: 11. CDR3 length: 15 residues. CDR1 ENHRY and CDR2 SYGVKD come from the germline V gene.